This note documents a single TCR beta chain sequence. These data are taken from a study of blood T cell repertoires in COVID-19. V gave up 3 bases and J gave up 1 base, with 15 bases separating them. This CDR3 has 16 residues. Germline V lookup: CDR1 MDHEN, CDR2 SYDVKM. In the authors' workflow: Amplification of reference gene primers provided the estimated nucleated cell counts. Clones were read by immunoSEQ multiplex PCR, and TCRdb kept only the in-frame ones, dropping some. For V, J and clone size, that table is used; D and trimming come from the DNA. The sample shows around 140,000 clones, over 80% of them seen only once. Ages ranged from about 18 to 100 years, with residence in approximately 25 US areas. Cohort 3 recovery required two negative PCRs, clearance, or symptom resolution.

The sequencing input was PBMCs or T cells enriched from blood (not recorded which). The chain joins TRBV28 to TRBJ2-5; tentative D call: TRBD1 (5 bases). The sequence derives from a man aged 55 to 70 who had recovered from COVID-19. The CDR3 region is CASSFTPAGFQETQYF. CDR3 coding DNA: TGTGCCAGCAGTTTCACGCCAGCAGGGTTCCAAGAGACCCAGTACTTC.